The 11 T cell receptor beta chains given below trace back to one sample, sequenced in a study of CD8 T cells in ankylosing spondylitis. Study results and limitations: What seemed typical of ankylosing spondylitis blood was a TCR beta motif built from eight highly homologous variants.

TCRdb used MiXCR to reprocess the 5' RACE reads, holding one entry per CDR3 protein. The profile shows 450,000 or so distinct CDR3 sequences, 25% to 30% of them singletons. No antigens are known for them. Material for sequencing was blood, either unsorted or a sorted T cell fraction (not recorded which). The receptor source for this set is a male donor with ankylosing spondylitis.

This clonotype was seen a handful of times. The chain has TRBV20-1 and TRBJ2-7, with a weak D call TRBD2 (5 bases). Trimming cost V 5 bases and J 1 base, with 9 bases left between them. Germline lookup yields CDR1 DFQATT and CDR2 SNEGSKA (reference sequence). CDR3 length: 12 residues. For the CDR3, the DNA is TGCAGTGCTGACACTAGTTCCTACGAGCAGTACTTC. Encoded protein: CSADTSSYEQYF.

This clonotype came up many times. The chain is built from TRBV19 and TRBJ2-1; 12 nucleotides agree with TRBD1. Germline V CDR1 and CDR2: LNHDA, SQIVND (reference sequence). The CDR3 length is 14 residues. V gave up 6 bases and J gave up 9 bases; unmatched junction bases: 6. The CDR3 protein is CASRSGTGGGEQFF. CDR3 bases: TGTGCCAGTAGATCCGGGACAGGGGGCGGTGAGCAGTTCTTC.

This clonotype was detected only a few times. V usage is TRBV20-1 and J usage is TRBJ2-7; tentatively, D is TRBD2 (6 bases). Germline V CDR1 and CDR2: DFQATT, SNEGSKA (reference sequence). V gave up 0 bases and J gave up 5 bases, with 14 bases separating them. This CDR3 contains 14 residues. The CDR3: CSARDARGGNEQYV. The DNA of the CDR3 is TGCAGTGCTAGAGATGCGAGGGGCGGGAACGAGCAGTACGTC.

The rearrangement links TRBV27 to TRBJ2-2, with D perhaps TRBD2 (6 bases). CDR3 length: 16 amino acids. Trimming removed 4 bases from V and 5 bases from J, with 17 bases in between. Germline CDR1 MNHEY, CDR2 SMNVEV (reference sequence). The CDR3 region is CASSSPSALGTGELFF. CDR3 DNA: TGTGCCAGCAGTTCCCCTAGCGCCCTGGGAACCGGGGAGCTGTTTTTT.

This clonotype was seen at least ten times. The gene calls are TRBV29-1 and TRBJ1-1, with 8 nucleotides matching TRBD1. The J segment lost 3 bases and the V segment lost 8 bases, leaving 8 bases of the junction unmatched. In germline, CDR1 is SQVTM, CDR2 ANQGSEA. This CDR3 comprises 13 residues. The CDR3: CSTLQGAYTEAFF. CDR3 sequence (DNA): TGCAGCACCCTTCAGGGGGCTTACACTGAAGCTTTCTTT.

This clonotype was seen a few times. V usage is TRBV12-1 and J usage is TRBJ2-3; the listed D gene, TRBD2, was not tested against the DNA. TRBV12-1 is shown as a pseudogene. CDR3 length equals 16 residues. The CDR3 nucleotides read TGTGCCAGCAGGGGGGCTAGCGGGAGAGGGACAGATACGCAGTATTTT. As protein: CASRGASGRGTDTQYF.

In DNA, the CDR3 is TGCAGCGCAAGACAGGGCTATGGCTACACCTTC. It codes for CSARQGYGYTF. This rearrangement joins TRBV29-1 to TRBJ1-2; TRBD1 matches 7 bases. This CDR3 is built from 11 residues. CDR1 and CDR2 from the germline V gene are SQVTM and ANQGSEA. V was clipped by 7 bases and J by 4 bases; unmatched bases: 3.

The chain combines TRBV11-2 with TRBJ1-1; tentative D call: TRBD1 (6 bases). This CDR3 is built from 13 residues. V dropped 6 bases and J dropped 0 bases, with 8 bases sitting between them. Germline CDR1 SGHAT, CDR2 FQNNGV. This CDR3 reads CASSGGMNTEAFF. In DNA form, the CDR3 reads TGTGCCAGCAGTGGGGGCATGAACACTGAAGCTTTCTTT.

This sequence joins TRBV9 and TRBJ2-6; D call uncertain. The V gene's germline CDR1 is SGDLS and CDR2 YYNGEE. The CDR3 is made up of 15 amino acids. With 2 bases removed from V and 0 bases from J, the gap between germline ends came to 6 bases. The CDR3 loop is CASSVYGSGANVLTF. CDR3 DNA sequence: TGTGCCAGCAGCGTTTATGGCTCTGGGGCCAACGTCCTGACTTTC.

There are many counts of this clonotype. The chain employs TRBV10-3 and TRBJ2-3, with 8 bases matching TRBD1. V lost 3 bases and J lost 5; bases outside the gene matches: 7. The germline CDR1 and CDR2 sequences are ENHRY and SYGVKD. The CDR3 spans 15 residues. CDR3 region: CAISEGTGWEDTQYF. The DNA for the CDR3 is TGTGCCATCAGTGAAGGGACAGGTTGGGAAGATACGCAGTATTTT.

This clonotype has a handful of counts. This chain uses TRBV5-1 with TRBJ2-7; TRBD1 agrees at 7 bases. Per germline, CDR1 SGHRS and CDR2 YFSETQ. The CDR3 contains 13 residues. The V segment lost 7 bases and the J segment 5 bases; nucleotides outside the gene matches: 9. The CDR3 DNA reads as TGCGCCAGCTCACAGGGGTTCGGCGACGAGCAGTACTTC. Amino acids: CASSQGFGDEQYF.